This T cell receptor (beta chain) was sequenced for a study of T cell responses to AZD1222 COVID-19 vaccine. Using immunoSEQ multiplex PCR, the repertoire was profiled, and TCRdb retains in-frame clones only, with some absent. The sample holds approximately 120,000 clones, approximately 88% seen once. As to this clone: Its target is unknown.

Broader study findings: Seropositive status at baseline applied to only a handful of AZD1222 recipients. No day 14 peak samples; only post-peak repertoires were characterized. Compared with day 0, the breadth and depth of the Spike-specific TCR repertoire rose significantly after two doses of AZD1222. Most donors were white British and more were female, and clonal diversity was possibly underestimated.

Trimming cost V 7 bases and J 5 bases, with 10 bases left between them. Germline lookup yields CDR1 SGHRS and CDR2 YFSETQ. The CDR3 loop spans 11 amino acids. J is TRBJ2-7 and V is TRBV5-1; unclear D gene. The clonotype was recovered from an adult in good health. The sample was peripheral blood, taken on day 0 of AZD1222 vaccination. In DNA, the CDR3 is TGCGCCAGCGGTGAGAGGAACGAGCAGTACTTC. Protein: CASGERNEQYF.